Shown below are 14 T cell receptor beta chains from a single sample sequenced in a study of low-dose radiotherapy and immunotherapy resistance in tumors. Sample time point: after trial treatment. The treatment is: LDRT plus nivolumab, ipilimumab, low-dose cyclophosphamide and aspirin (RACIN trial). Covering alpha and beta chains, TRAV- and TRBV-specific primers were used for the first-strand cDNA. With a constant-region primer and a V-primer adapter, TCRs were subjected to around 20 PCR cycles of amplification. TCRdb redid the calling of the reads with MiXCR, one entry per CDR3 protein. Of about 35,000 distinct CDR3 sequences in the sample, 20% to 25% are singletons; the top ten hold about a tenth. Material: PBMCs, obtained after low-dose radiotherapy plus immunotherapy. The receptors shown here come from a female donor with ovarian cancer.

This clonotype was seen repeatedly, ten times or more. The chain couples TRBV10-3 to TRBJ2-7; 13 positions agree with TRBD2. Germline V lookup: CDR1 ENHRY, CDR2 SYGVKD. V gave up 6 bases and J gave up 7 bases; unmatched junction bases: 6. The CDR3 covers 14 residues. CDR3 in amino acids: CAISPGLAGLEQYF. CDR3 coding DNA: TGTGCCATCAGCCCGGGACTAGCGGGATTAGAGCAGTACTTC.

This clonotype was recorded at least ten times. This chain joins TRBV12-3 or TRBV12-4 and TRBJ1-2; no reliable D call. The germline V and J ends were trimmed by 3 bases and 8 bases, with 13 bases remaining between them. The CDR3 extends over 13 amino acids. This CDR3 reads CASSFHEFGGYTF. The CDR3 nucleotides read TGTGCCAGCAGTTTCCACGAGTTCGGGGGCTACACCTTC.

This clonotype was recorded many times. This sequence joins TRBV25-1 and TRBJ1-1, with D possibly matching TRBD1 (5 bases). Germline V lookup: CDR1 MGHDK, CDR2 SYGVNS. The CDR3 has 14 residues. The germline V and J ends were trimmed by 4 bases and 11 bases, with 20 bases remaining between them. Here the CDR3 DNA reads TGTGCCAGCAGTGTACCGGGAGGGACGTCTGGGGCTTTCTTT. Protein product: CASSVPGGTSGAFF.

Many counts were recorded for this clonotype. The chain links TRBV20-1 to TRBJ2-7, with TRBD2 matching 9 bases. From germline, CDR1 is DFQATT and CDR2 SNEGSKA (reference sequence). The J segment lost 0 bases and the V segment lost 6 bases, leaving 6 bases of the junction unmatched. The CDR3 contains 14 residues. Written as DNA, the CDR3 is TGCAGTGCAGGGCTAGCGGGGCTCTCCTACGAGCAGTACTTC. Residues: CSAGLAGLSYEQYF.

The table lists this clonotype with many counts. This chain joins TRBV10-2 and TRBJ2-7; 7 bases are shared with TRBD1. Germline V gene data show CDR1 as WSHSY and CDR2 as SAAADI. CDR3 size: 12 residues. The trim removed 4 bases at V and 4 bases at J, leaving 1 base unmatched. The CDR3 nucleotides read TGCGCCAGCAGTGGGACAGGATACGAGCAGTACTTC. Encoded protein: CASSGTGYEQYF.

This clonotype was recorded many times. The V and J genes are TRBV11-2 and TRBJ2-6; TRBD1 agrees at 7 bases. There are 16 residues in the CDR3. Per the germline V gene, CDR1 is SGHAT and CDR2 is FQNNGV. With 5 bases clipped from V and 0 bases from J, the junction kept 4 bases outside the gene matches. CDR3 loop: CASSRTGLSGANVLTF. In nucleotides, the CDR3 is TGTGCCAGCAGCCGGACAGGTCTCTCTGGGGCCAACGTCCTGACTTTC.

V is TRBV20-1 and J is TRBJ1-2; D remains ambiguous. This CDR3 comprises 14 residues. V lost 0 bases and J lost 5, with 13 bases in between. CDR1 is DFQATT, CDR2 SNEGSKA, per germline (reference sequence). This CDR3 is CSARDPEVSYGYTF. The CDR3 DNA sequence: TGCAGTGCTAGAGACCCGGAGGTCAGTTATGGCTACACCTTC.

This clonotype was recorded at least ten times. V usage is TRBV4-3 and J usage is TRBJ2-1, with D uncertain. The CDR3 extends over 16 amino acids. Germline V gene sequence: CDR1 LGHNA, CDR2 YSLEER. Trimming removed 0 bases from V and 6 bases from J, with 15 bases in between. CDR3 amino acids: CASSQEPAQSLNEQFF. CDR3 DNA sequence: TGCGCCAGCAGCCAAGAACCGGCCCAGTCCCTCAATGAGCAGTTCTTC.

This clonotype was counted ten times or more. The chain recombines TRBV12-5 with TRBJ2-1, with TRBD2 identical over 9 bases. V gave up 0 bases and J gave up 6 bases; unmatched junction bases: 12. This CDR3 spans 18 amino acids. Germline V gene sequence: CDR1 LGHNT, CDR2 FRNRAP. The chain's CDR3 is CASGLVGFAGLAGNEQFF. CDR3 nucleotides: TGTGCTAGTGGTTTGGTAGGATTTGCGGGACTAGCAGGCAATGAGCAGTTCTTC. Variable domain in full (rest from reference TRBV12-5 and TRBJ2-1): DARVTQTPRHKVTEMGQEVTMRCQPILGHNTVFWYRQTMMQGLELLAYFRNRAPLDDSGMPKDRFSAEMPDATLATLKIQPSEPRDSAVYFCASGLVGFAGLAGNEQFFGPGTRLTVL.

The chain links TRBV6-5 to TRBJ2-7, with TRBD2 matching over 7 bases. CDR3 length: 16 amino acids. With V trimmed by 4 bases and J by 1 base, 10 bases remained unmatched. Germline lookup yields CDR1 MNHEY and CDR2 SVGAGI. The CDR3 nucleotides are TGTGCCAGCAGTTCCCTCCCGCAGCGGGGATCCTACGAGCAGTACTTC. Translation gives CASSSLPQRGSYEQYF.

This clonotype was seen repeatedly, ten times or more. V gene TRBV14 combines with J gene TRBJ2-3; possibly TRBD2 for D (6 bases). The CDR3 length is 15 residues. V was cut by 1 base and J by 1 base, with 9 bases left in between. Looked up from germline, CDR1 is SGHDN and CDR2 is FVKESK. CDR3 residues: CASSQVGGGTDTQYF. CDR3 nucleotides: TGTGCCAGCAGCCAAGTCGGGGGAGGCACAGATACGCAGTATTTT.

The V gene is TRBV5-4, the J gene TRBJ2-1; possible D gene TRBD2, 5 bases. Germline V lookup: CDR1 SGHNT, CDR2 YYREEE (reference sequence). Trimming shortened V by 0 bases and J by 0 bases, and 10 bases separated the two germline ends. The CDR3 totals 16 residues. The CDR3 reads CASSLASGLSYNEQFF. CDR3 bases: TGTGCCAGCAGCTTGGCCAGCGGTCTCTCCTACAATGAGCAGTTCTTC.

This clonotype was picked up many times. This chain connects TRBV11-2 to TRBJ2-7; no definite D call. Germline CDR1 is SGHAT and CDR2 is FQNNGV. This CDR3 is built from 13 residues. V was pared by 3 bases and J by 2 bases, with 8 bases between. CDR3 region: CASSLPGTYEQYF. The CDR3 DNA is TGTGCCAGCAGCTTGCCAGGAACCTACGAGCAGTACTTC.

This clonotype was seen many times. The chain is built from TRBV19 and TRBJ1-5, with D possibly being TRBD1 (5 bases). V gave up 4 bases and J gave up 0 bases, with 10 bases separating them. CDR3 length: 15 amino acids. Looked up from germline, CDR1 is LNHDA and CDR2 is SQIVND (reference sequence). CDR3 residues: CASSRTRDSNQPQHF. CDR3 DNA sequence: TGTGCCAGTAGTAGGACACGGGATAGCAATCAGCCCCAGCATTTT.